Sequencing of this T cell receptor (beta chain) was carried out in a study of spatial heterogeneity in lung cancer. For the study at large: As counted in raw reads, each unique TCR and UMI combination appeared more than ten times on average.

This clonotype was observed many times. All TCR cDNA molecules were individually tagged with a unique molecular identifier. TCRdb re-called the 5' RACE reads with MiXCR, one entry per CDR3 protein. Found here are 6,500 to 8,500 distinct CDR3 sequences, 7.5% to 10% of them singletons; the top ten hold approximately 25%. Time point defined: sample taken at primary tumor resection. Just over 70 TRACERx patients with early, untreated non-small cell lung cancer donated samples. Unsorted samples of tumor, nontumor lung or frozen PBMC had their whole RNA sequenced. V gave up 3 bases and J gave up 4 bases; unmatched junction bases: 12. The CDR3 runs 18 residues. The germline CDR1 and CDR2 sequences are LGHNT and FRNRAP.

This chain uses TRBV12-5 with TRBJ2-2; the match to TRBD1 covers 9 bases. The sequencing here drew on normal lung tissue next to the tumor, taken at surgery. The receptor was isolated from a male donor with early-stage non-small cell lung cancer. The CDR3 DNA reads TGTGCTAGTGGTTTCCTTGAAGCCTGGGACAGGGCCACCGGGGAGCTGTTTTTT. Its translation is CASGFLEAWDRATGELFF. The full variable domain, completed using reference TRBV12-5 and TRBJ2-2, is DARVTQTPRHKVTEMGQEVTMRCQPILGHNTVFWYRQTMMQGLELLAYFRNRAPLDDSGMPKDRFSAEMPDATLATLKIQPSEPRDSAVYFCASGFLEAWDRATGELFFGEGSRLTVL.